The 6 T cell receptor beta chains below were found in one sample sequenced in a study of response to subunit inactivated influenza vaccine. Each CDR3 protein is one row after TCRdb ran MiXCR on the RT-PCR reads. The sample lists about 480,000 distinct CDR3 sequences, under 15% occurring once. This specimen consisted of PBMCs from blood, obtained 35 to 45 days after vaccination. The receptors come from a man aged 45 to 65 who received an inactivated influenza vaccine.

The rearrangement joins TRBV19 to TRBJ2-7, with TRBD2 matching over 7 bases. The CDR3 contains 17 residues. The V gene end was trimmed by 1 base and the J gene end by 1 base; junction bases not matched to a gene: 10. The V gene's germline CDR1 is LNHDA and CDR2 SQIVND (reference sequence). CDR3 region: CASSIASAGVSSYEQYF. In nucleotides, the CDR3 is TGTGCCAGTAGTATAGCCAGTGCGGGAGTAAGTTCCTACGAGCAGTACTTC.

The chain joins TRBV20-1 to TRBJ2-1; TRBD1 is a possible D gene (6 bases). The V end was cut by 6 bases, the J end by 6 bases, with 21 bases between. The V gene's germline CDR1 is DFQATT and CDR2 SNEGSKA (reference sequence). The CDR3 totals 15 residues. This CDR3 is CSASGHSPLGNEQFF. The CDR3 DNA reads TGCAGTGCGTCGGGACATTCTCCCCTAGGCAATGAGCAGTTCTTC.

About this clonotype itself: Lacking the conserved final phenylalanine or tryptophan, this CDR3 likely reflects a read error. The chain links TRBV11-1 to TRBJ2-1, with 8 bases identical to TRBD1. The CDR3 runs 18 residues. Germline CDR1 reads SGHAT; CDR2 reads FQDESV (reference sequence). Losses at the gene ends were 1 base for V and 0 bases for J; bases not matched to a gene: 8. The CDR3 sequence: CASSLERQGKLSYNEQFS. The CDR3 bases are TGTGCCAGCAGCTTAGAGAGACAGGGGAAACTCTCCTACAATGAGCAGTTCTCC.

V and J are TRBV29-1 and TRBJ2-3; TRBD2 matches at 9 bases. Germline CDR1 and CDR2: SQVTM and ANQGSEA. The V and J ends lost 4 bases and 1 base, in that order; junction bases with no gene match: 9. This CDR3 is built from 16 residues. As DNA, the CDR3 is TGCAGCGTTGTCCTCAGGCTAGCGGGGCGCACAGATACGCAGTATTTT. Translation gives CSVVLRLAGRTDTQYF.

This clonotype was counted only a few times. V usage is TRBV20-1 and J usage is TRBJ2-1, with D possibly TRBD2 on 5 matching bases. This CDR3 is 12 amino acids long. Germline V gene sequence: CDR1 DFQATT, CDR2 SNEGSKA (reference sequence). V was trimmed by 6 bases and J by 6 bases, leaving 12 bases between them. The CDR3 nucleotides read TGCAGTGCATTGGGAGCCTCCAATGAGCAGTTCTTC. Encoded protein: CSALGASNEQFF.

The chain joins TRBV7-9 to TRBJ2-3; 8 bases fit TRBD1. The CDR3 totals 12 residues. Trimming at V came to 5 bases and at J to 8 bases, leaving 3 bases not matched to a gene. The germline CDR1 and CDR2 sequences are SEHNR and FQNEAQ (reference sequence). CDR3 in amino acids: CASSGQGGTQYF. CDR3 nucleotide sequence: TGTGCCAGCAGCGGACAGGGTGGTACGCAGTATTTT.